A single sample is the source of the 27 T cell receptor beta chains below, sequenced in a study of cytomegalovirus exposure and HLA in healthy donors. PCR involved 60 Vbeta and 13 Jbeta primers. Data came from immunoSEQ multiplex PCR; TCRdb stores just in-frame clones and leaves some out. The sample lists about 200,000 clones, over 65% seen once, with roughly 3% in the top ten. The specimen was PBMCs. The receptors shown here come from a woman in her twenties or thirties in good health and CMV-seronegative.

V usage is TRBV30 and J usage is TRBJ1-4; 8 nucleotides line up with TRBD1. Germline V gene sequence: CDR1 GTSNPN, CDR2 SVGIG (reference sequence). The CDR3 loop spans 11 amino acids. V gave up 5 bases and J gave up 13 bases; unmatched junction bases: 6. In nucleotides, the CDR3 is TGTGCCTGGGGCAGACAGGGGCCACTGTTTTTT. Translated: CAWGRQGPLFF.

The J gene is TRBJ2-1, the V gene TRBV11-3; D not resolved. Germline assignment: CDR1 SGHNT and CDR2 YENEEA. This CDR3 is 15 amino acids long. V lost 1 base and J 5 bases, leaving 12 bases between the germline ends. CDR3 coding DNA: TGTGCCAGCAGCTTAGCTGAGGCCAGTAACAATGAGCAGTTCTTC. Translated, it gives CASSLAEASNNEQFF.

The chain combines TRBV5-1 with TRBJ2-7, with 15 bases fitting TRBD2. There are 16 residues in the CDR3. The junction had 9 bases not matched to a gene; V was cut back by 5 bases and J by 6 bases. Per germline, CDR1 SGHRS and CDR2 YFSETQ. The chain's CDR3 is CASRGTSGRTGPEQYF. In DNA form, the CDR3 reads TGCGCCAGCAGGGGGACTAGCGGGAGGACCGGGCCCGAGCAGTACTTC.

This clone has more than one count but fewer than ten. J is TRBJ1-1 and V is TRBV6-1, with 8 nucleotides matching TRBD1. CDR3 length equals 14 residues. Germline lookup yields CDR1 MNHNS and CDR2 SASEGT. V lost 6 bases, J lost 1 base, and 4 bases stayed unmatched. The CDR3 here is CASSAGTGNTEAFF. The CDR3 DNA reads as TGTGCCAGCAGCGCGGGGACAGGGAACACTGAAGCTTTCTTT.

V gene TRBV5-1 combines with J gene TRBJ2-5; 10 nucleotides align to TRBD2. CDR3 length: 14 residues. Per germline, CDR1 SGHRS and CDR2 YFSETQ. J gave up 2 bases and V 2 bases, and 0 bases lay outside the gene matches. In DNA form, the CDR3 reads TGCGCCAGCAGCTTTAGCGGGGGGCAAGAGACCCAGTACTTC. Its protein is CASSFSGGQETQYF.

This clone showed up just a few times. The rearrangement links TRBV5-1 to TRBJ2-5; 9 bases fit TRBD1. Germline V lookup: CDR1 SGHRS, CDR2 YFSETQ. The CDR3 sequence is 17 residues long. V was pared by 4 bases and J by 5 bases, with 15 bases of the junction left unmatched. The CDR3 spells CASSRSIWDRVGETQYF. Here the CDR3 DNA reads TGCGCCAGCAGCCGTAGCATCTGGGACAGGGTCGGGGAGACCCAGTACTTC. The whole variable domain, filled in from reference TRBV5-1 and TRBJ2-5, reads KAGVTQTPRYLIKTRGQQVTLSCSPISGHRSVSWYQQTPGQGLQFLFEYFSETQRNKGNFPGRFSGRQFSNSRSEMNVSTLELGDSALYLCASSRSIWDRVGETQYFGPGTRLLVL.

V gene TRBV7-9 combines with J gene TRBJ2-7; 7 nucleotides match TRBD2. CDR1 SEHNR and CDR2 FQNEAQ come from the germline V gene (reference sequence). V gave up 1 base and J gave up 6 bases; unmatched junction bases: 6. This CDR3 spans 14 amino acids. DNA of the CDR3: TGTGCCAGCAGCTTAGGGGAGGGTCGCGGCGAGCAGTACTTC. Translated, it gives CASSLGEGRGEQYF.

The genes are TRBV4-1 and TRBJ1-2, with 8 nucleotides matching TRBD1. The CDR3 runs to 16 residues. The V and J ends lost 2 bases and 7 bases, in that order; junction bases with no gene match: 12. Germline V gives CDR1 MGHRA, CDR2 YSYEKL. CDR3 region: CASSQRIGQGSLGYTF. In nucleotides, the CDR3 is TGCGCCAGCAGCCAACGTATCGGACAGGGATCGCTTGGCTACACCTTC.

This chain uses TRBV2 with TRBJ2-3; TRBD2 matches 7 bases. The trim removed 4 bases at V and 10 bases at J, leaving 5 bases unmatched. CDR3 length equals 12 residues. Germline V gene sequence: CDR1 SNHLY, CDR2 FYNNEI. Written as DNA, the CDR3 is TGTGCCAGCAGTGGGACTAGTCGGGCGCAGTATTTT. This gives the protein CASSGTSRAQYF.

J is TRBJ1-1 and V is TRBV6-1, with D possibly matching TRBD1 (6 bases). Trimming pared 8 bases from V and 7 bases from J, leaving 14 bases between. The CDR3 totals 12 residues. The germline gives CDR1 MNHNS, CDR2 SASEGT. The DNA for the CDR3 is TGTGCCAGCCTTTTCCAGGGGCTTGAAGCTTTCTTT. This encodes CASLFQGLEAFF.

The chain carries TRBV5-1 and TRBJ1-2; D is perhaps TRBD1 (5 bases). This CDR3 spans 14 amino acids. The germline V gene encodes CDR1 SGHRS and CDR2 YFSETQ. Trimming took off 0 bases at V and 7 bases at J, with 13 bases between the two ends. CDR3 DNA: TGCGCCAGCAGCTTGGAAGGCAGGGCGACTGGCTACACCTTC. Translating it yields CASSLEGRATGYTF.

The chain is built from TRBV7-8 and TRBJ2-5; D might be TRBD2 (6 bases). V was cut by 0 bases and J by 7 bases, with 12 bases left in between. Germline V gene data show CDR1 as SGHVS and CDR2 as FQNEAQ. This CDR3 is 14 amino acids long. CDR3 sequence (DNA): TGTGCCAGCAGCTTAGCGGAGGGCCCCAGGACCCAGTACTTC. Residues: CASSLAEGPRTQYF.

This clone was detected only once. The V gene is TRBV5-6, the J gene TRBJ1-5, with a tentative D call TRBD1 (5 bases). V lost 0 bases and J lost 6, with 13 bases in between. CDR1 is SGHDT, CDR2 YYEEEE, per germline. The CDR3 sequence is 15 residues long. In nucleotides, the CDR3 is TGTGCCAGCAGCTTGGCCGGGGGAGGGAGTCAGCCCCAGCATTTT. Translated, it gives CASSLAGGGSQPQHF.

The rearrangement links TRBV27 to TRBJ2-7, with D maybe TRBD2 (6 bases). Germline assignment: CDR1 MNHEY and CDR2 SMNVEV (reference sequence). Trimming shortened V by 5 bases and J by 6 bases, and 17 bases separated the two germline ends. This CDR3 has 14 residues. The DNA for the CDR3 is TGTGCCAGCAGTCACGGGCTAGTCGGGAGCGAGCAGTACTTC. Its translation: CASSHGLVGSEQYF.

This clone was observed once. The gene calls are TRBV6-1 and TRBJ1-5; the D gene is possibly TRBD1 (6 bases). CDR1 and CDR2 (germline): MNHNS, SASEGT. The ends were cut back, 7 bases at V and 1 base at J, with 14 bases in the middle. This CDR3 has 15 amino acids. The CDR3 DNA follows: TGTGCCAGCACAACAGGGTGGAAGAGCAATCAGCCCCAGCATTTT. Translated, it gives CASTTGWKSNQPQHF.

The chain couples TRBV27 to TRBJ1-2, with D unclear. In germline, CDR1 is MNHEY, CDR2 SMNVEV (reference sequence). The ends were cut back, 6 bases at V and 4 bases at J, with 12 bases in the middle. This CDR3 is built from 13 residues. The CDR3 loop reads CASSLIEGYGYTF. CDR3 DNA: TGTGCCAGCAGCCTCATAGAGGGCTATGGCTACACCTTC.

The chain employs TRBV5-3 and TRBJ2-4; perhaps TRBD2 as D (7 bases). TRBV5-3 belongs to the ORF category, with a function that is uncertain. The CDR3 covers 16 residues. Between the trimmed V and J ends, which lost 4 bases and 8 bases, there was a span of 22 bases. The CDR3 region is CARSRCRGAPRDIQYF. The CDR3 DNA reads as TGTGCCAGAAGCAGGTGTCGGGGGGCCCCCCGGGACATTCAGTACTTC.

The gene calls are TRBV5-4 and TRBJ2-1; D possibly corresponds to TRBD2 (6 bases). CDR1 is SGHNT, CDR2 YYREEE, per germline (reference sequence). Trimming shortened V by 1 base and J by 8 bases, and 16 bases separated the two germline ends. CDR3 length: 15 amino acids. CDR3 in amino acids: CASSLRDFIGYEQFF. CDR3 DNA: TGTGCCAGCAGCTTGCGGGACTTTATAGGCTATGAGCAGTTCTTC.

This chain joins TRBV5-1 and TRBJ2-7, with 7 bases fitting TRBD2. The V segment lost 3 bases and the J segment 2 bases; nucleotides outside the gene matches: 11. CDR1 and CDR2 from the germline V gene are SGHRS and YFSETQ. The length of the CDR3 is 16 residues. This CDR3 is CASSSIGTTVPYEQYF. The CDR3 DNA reads TGCGCCAGCAGCTCCATTGGGACTACCGTCCCCTACGAGCAGTACTTC.

This clone was recorded a few times. The junction does not match germline at one end; this may be a read error. This chain connects TRBV7-7 to TRBJ2-1; 7 nucleotides agree with TRBD2. The length of the CDR3 is 13 residues. The germline V gene encodes CDR1 SSHAT and CDR2 FNYEAQ (reference sequence). The CDR3, as DNA: TGTGCTAGCAGCTTAAGGGGAGGGAATGAGCAGTTCTTC. Amino acids: CASSLRGGNEQFF.

The genes are TRBV5-4 and TRBJ2-2; D gene unclear. The CDR3 is made up of 16 amino acids. Germline-derived CDR1 and CDR2 are SGHNT and YYREEE (reference sequence). Deletions cut 4 bases from V and 0 bases from J, with 13 bases between. CDR3 in DNA: TGTGCCAGCAGCCTCTTCCGCGGCGCGAACACCGGGGAGCTGTTTTTT. It translates to CASSLFRGANTGELFF.

The genes are TRBV10-3 and TRBJ1-2; D unclear. In germline, CDR1 is ENHRY, CDR2 SYGVKD. This CDR3 is 13 amino acids long. V was trimmed by 0 bases and J by 4 bases, leaving 6 bases between them. The DNA for the CDR3 is TGTGCCATCAGTGAGTCACTTGGCTATGGCTACACCTTC. It codes for CAISESLGYGYTF.

V gene TRBV5-1 combines with J gene TRBJ2-1, with 13 bases matching TRBD2. Germline CDR1 SGHRS, CDR2 YFSETQ. The CDR3 runs 15 residues. Trimming removed 3 bases from V and 9 bases from J; junction bases left unmatched: 6. CDR3 sequence (DNA): TGCGCCAGCAGCTCGTGGACTAGCGGGGGAGGTGAGCAGTTCTTC. It translates to CASSSWTSGGGEQFF. Based on the CDR3 plus reference TRBV5-1 and TRBJ2-1, the full variable domain is KAGVTQTPRYLIKTRGQQVTLSCSPISGHRSVSWYQQTPGQGLQFLFEYFSETQRNKGNFPGRFSGRQFSNSRSEMNVSTLELGDSALYLCASSSWTSGGGEQFFGPGTRLTVL.

The chain carries TRBV7-9 and TRBJ2-7, with 9 bases matching TRBD1. This CDR3 is built from 14 residues. J lost 3 bases, V lost 7 bases, and 7 bases had no gene match. Germline assignment: CDR1 SEHNR and CDR2 FQNEAQ (reference sequence). CDR3 region: CASTLGTGLYEQYF. DNA of the CDR3: TGTGCCAGCACCCTCGGGACAGGGCTCTACGAGCAGTACTTC. Together with reference TRBV7-9 and TRBJ2-7, the CDR3 gives the full variable domain: DTGVSQNPRHKITKRGQNVTFRCDPISEHNRLYWYRQTLGQGPEFLTYFQNEAQLEKSRLLSDRFSAERPKGSFSTLEIQRTEQGDSAMYLCASTLGTGLYEQYFGPGTRLTVT.

The chain links TRBV7-9 to TRBJ1-4, with TRBD1 matching over 9 bases. The J segment lost 7 bases and the V segment lost 4 bases, leaving 10 bases of the junction unmatched. Germline-derived CDR1 and CDR2 are SEHNR and FQNEAQ (reference sequence). This CDR3 spans 16 amino acids. In DNA form, the CDR3 reads TGTGCCAGCAGCTCCCGGGACAGGGATCGGGGTGAAAAACTGTTTTTT. As protein: CASSSRDRDRGEKLFF.

The chain couples TRBV6-1 to TRBJ2-5, with D maybe TRBD2 (6 bases). The germline V gene encodes CDR1 MNHNS and CDR2 SASEGT. The CDR3 loop spans 13 amino acids. The CDR3 nucleotides are TGTACCCACCGGATGGCAGGAGGGGAGACCCAGTACTTC. Translated: CTHRMAGGETQYF.

This clone is a singleton in its sample. This chain uses TRBV11-3 with TRBJ2-1; a possible D gene is TRBD2 (5 bases). V lost 1 base to trimming and J lost 7 bases, with 5 bases between them. Germline loops: CDR1 SGHNT, CDR2 YENEEA. The CDR3 loop spans 12 amino acids. The CDR3 here is CASSLAGNEQFF. Here the CDR3 DNA reads TGTGCCAGCAGCTTAGCGGGGAATGAGCAGTTCTTC. Combining the CDR3 with reference TRBV11-3 and TRBJ2-1 gives the whole variable domain EAGVVQSPRYKIIEKKQPVAFWCNPISGHNTLYWYLQNLGQGPELLIRYENEEAVDDSQLPKDRFSAERLKGVDSTLKIQPAELGDSAVYLCASSLAGNEQFFGPGTRLTVL.